These T cell receptor beta chains were read from a single sample in a study of T cells in localized non-small cell lung cancer. This table comes from immunoSEQ multiplex PCR, and its TCRdb copy is limited to in-frame clones, with some not included. The table has tens of thousands of clones, over 80% seen once; the top ten hold more than 10%. The source material was PBMCs, sampled before any cancer treatment. Receptor source: a man aged 40 to 70 with stage II squamous cell lung carcinoma. Both conserved end residues are part of each CDR3. The D gene is left open where the match is weak. Rows may omit the clone size; those that give it use once, few, many or a size class.

>-|-|TRBJ1-3|TRBV2
CAFSPGIPGNTIYF
TGTGCCTTTTCCCCCGGGATCCCTGGAAACACCATATATTTT
>-|-|TRBJ2-1|TRBV5-4
CASSLFGGPGNEQFF
TGTGCCAGCAGCTTGTTCGGGGGGCCTGGGAATGAGCAGTTCTTC
>-|-|TRBJ2-5|TRBV25-1
CASSGQETQYF
TGTGCCAGCAGTGGTCAAGAGACCCAGTACTTC
>-|-|TRBJ1-3|TRBV18
CASSPRGTSHSGNTIYF
TGTGCCAGCTCACCACGTGGCACCTCTCACTCTGGAAACACCATATATTTT
>-|-|TRBJ2-1|TRBV6-6
CASSSSGEQFF
TGTGCCAGCAGTTCGAGTGGTGAGCAGTTCTTC
>few|-|TRBJ2-2|TRBV15
CATSRDPTGELFF
TGTGCCACCAGCAGAGATCCTACCGGGGAGCTGTTTTTT
>-|TRBD2|TRBJ2-1|TRBV11-3
CASSSGLADGEQFF
TGTGCCAGCAGCTCAGGACTAGCCGACGGTGAGCAGTTCTTC
>-|-|TRBJ2-3|TRBV2
CASSEAGFSTDTQYF
TGTGCCAGCAGTGAAGCGGGGTTTAGCACAGATACGCAGTATTTT
>-|-|TRBJ2-1|TRBV13
CASSLWRATGNEQFF
TGTGCCAGCAGCTTATGGCGGGCTACAGGCAATGAGCAGTTCTTC
>-|-|TRBJ1-5|TRBV5-5
CASSLVGMDSNQPQHF
TGTGCCAGCAGCTTGGTTGGGATGGATAGCAATCAGCCCCAGCATTTT
>few|-|TRBJ1-5|TRBV5-1
CASSQDSNQPQHF
TGCGCCAGCAGCCAGGACAGTAATCAGCCCCAGCATTTT
>-|-|TRBJ2-1|TRBV2
CASRSGALGEQFF
TGTGCCAGCAGGTCGGGGGCGCTTGGTGAGCAGTTCTTC
>-|-|TRBJ1-3|TRBV29-1
CSVGDRGAGNTIYF
TGCAGCGTTGGGGACCGAGGGGCTGGAAACACCATATATTTT
>-|-|TRBJ1-2|TRBV7-2
CASSLDSGLYGGYTF
TGTGCCAGCAGCTTAGACTCAGGCCTGTATGGTGGCTACACCTTC
>-|-|TRBJ1-2|TRBV12-5
CASGFSGAYGYTF
TGTGCTAGTGGTTTTTCAGGGGCCTATGGCTACACCTTC
>few|TRBD2|TRBJ2-7|TRBV6-5
CASSRLAGVEQYF
TGTGCCAGCAGCCGACTAGCGGGGGTCGAGCAGTACTTC
>-|-|TRBJ2-2|TRBV7-9
CASSFVTNTGELFF
TGTGCCAGCAGCTTCGTAACGAACACCGGGGAGCTGTTTTTT
>-|-|TRBJ1-2|TRBV6-5
CASSYLGVGQLVYTF
TGTGCCAGCAGCTACCTCGGAGTGGGCCAGTTAGTGTACACCTTC
>-|-|TRBJ2-3|TRBV5-4
CASSQQDTQYF
TGTGCCAGCAGCCAACAGGATACGCAGTATTTT
>few|TRBD2|TRBJ2-1|TRBV19
CASSSIAGGSGNEQFF
TGTGCCAGTAGTAGCATAGCGGGAGGGTCCGGCAATGAGCAGTTCTTC
>once|TRBD1|TRBJ2-1|TRBV11-2
CASSSTYRGHPYNEQFF
TGTGCCAGCAGCTCGACTTACAGGGGACACCCCTACAATGAGCAGTTCTTC
>-|-|TRBJ1-1|TRBV19
CASSRQTGNTEAFF
TGTGCCAGTAGTCGACAAACAGGGAACACTGAAGCTTTCTTT
>-|-|TRBJ1-2|TRBV7-2
CASSDTVLSVF
TGTGCCAGCTCGGACACGGTGTTGAGTGTCTTC
>-|-|TRBJ2-3|TRBV5-1
CASSTGTFTDTQYF
TGCGCCAGCAGCACAGGTACATTCACAGATACGCAGTATTTT
>-|TRBD2|TRBJ2-1|TRBV2
CASGTTSYNEQFF
TGTGCCTCCGGGACTACTTCCTACAATGAGCAGTTCTTC
>-|-|TRBJ2-7|TRBV4-1
CASSLRVETGAYEQYF
TGCGCCAGCAGCCTAAGAGTGGAGACGGGGGCCTACGAGCAGTACTTC